The T cell receptor beta chain under discussion was sequenced for a study of blood T cell repertoires in COVID-19. In the study overall: COVID-19 samples from acute and convalescent phases originated in the United States, Italy and Spain. Sample material is recorded as cDNA or gDNA derived from T cells, B-cell-depleted T cells, or PBMCs.

Per the authors' pipeline: Cell counts per sample came from amplifying reference gene primers. Sequenced by immunoSEQ multiplex PCR; TCRdb stores in-frame clones only, minus some. V, J and clone size reflect that table, while D and trimming were determined from the DNA. The sample gives about 79,000 clones, around 88% of which show up once; about 15% is in the top ten. Germline CDR1 and CDR2: SGHTA and FQGNSA. There are 18 residues in the CDR3. V was clipped by 2 bases and J by 3 bases; unmatched bases: 13. V and J are TRBV7-2 and TRBJ1-5; 7 bases are shared with TRBD1. The TCR originated in a man between 70 and 80 years old with active or convalescent COVID-19. The specimen was peripheral blood. The CDR3 loop reads CASSLKSRSGGFNQPQHF. The CDR3 DNA sequence: TGTGCCAGCAGCTTAAAGTCGCGTTCAGGGGGGTTCAATCAGCCCCAGCATTTT.